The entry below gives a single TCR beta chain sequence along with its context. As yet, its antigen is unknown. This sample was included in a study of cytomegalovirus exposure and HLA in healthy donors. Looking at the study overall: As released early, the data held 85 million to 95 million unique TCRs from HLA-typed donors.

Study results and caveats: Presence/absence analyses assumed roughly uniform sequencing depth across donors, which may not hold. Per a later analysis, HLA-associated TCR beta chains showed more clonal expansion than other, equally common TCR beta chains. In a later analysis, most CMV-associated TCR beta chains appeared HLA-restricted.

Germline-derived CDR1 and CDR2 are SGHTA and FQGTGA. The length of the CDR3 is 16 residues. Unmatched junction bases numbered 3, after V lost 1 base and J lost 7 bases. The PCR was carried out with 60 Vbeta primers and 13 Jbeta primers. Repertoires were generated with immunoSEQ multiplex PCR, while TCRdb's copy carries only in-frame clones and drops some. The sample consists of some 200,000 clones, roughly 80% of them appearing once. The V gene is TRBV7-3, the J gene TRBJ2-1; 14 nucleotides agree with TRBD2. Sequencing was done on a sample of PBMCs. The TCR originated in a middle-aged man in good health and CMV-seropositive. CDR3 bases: TGTGCCAGCAGCTTAAGACTAGCGGGGGGGCCGAATGAGCAGTTCTTC. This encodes CASSLRLAGGPNEQFF.